This passage covers 21 T cell receptor beta chains from one sample sequenced in a study of CD8+CD57+ T cells in acquired aplastic anemia. CDR3 and TCR beta VDJ profiling relied on a genomic DNA template. TCRdb itself ran the reads through MiXCR, one entry per CDR3 protein. The sample includes 400,000 to 500,000 distinct CDR3 sequences, approximately 70% of them seen just once. The sample taken for sequencing was sorted CD4+, CD8+, or CD8+CD57+ T cells (not recorded which) from PBMCs. Receptors were obtained from a human donor in good health, serving as a control.

This chain links TRBV7-2 with TRBJ1-3; unclear D gene. Germline-derived CDR1 and CDR2 are SGHTA and FQGNSA. Trimming left V 5 bases short and J 11 bases short, with 25 bases between. The CDR3 totals 16 residues. DNA for the CDR3: TGTGCCAGCAGCCGGGCTGCACCCTTCACGCAGAACTCCATATATTTT. This translates into CASSRAAPFTQNSIYF.

The chain recombines TRBV11-2 with TRBJ2-1; 13 nucleotides match TRBD2. The CDR3 is made up of 16 amino acids. Germline CDR1 is SGHAT and CDR2 is FQNNGV. With 0 bases clipped from V and 9 bases from J, the junction kept 5 bases outside the gene matches. The DNA of the CDR3 is TGTGCCAGCAGCTTAGAACTAGCGGGGGGGGGCGGTGAGCAGTTCTTC. Encoded protein: CASSLELAGGGGEQFF. The full variable domain, its missing parts supplied by reference TRBV11-2 and TRBJ2-1, is EAGVAQSPRYKIIEKRQSVAFWCNPISGHATLYWYQQILGQGPKLLIQFQNNGVVDDSQLPKDRFSAERLKGVDSTLKIQPAKLEDSAVYLCASSLELAGGGGEQFFGPGTRLTVL.

This clonotype has at least ten counts. Sequence at one end of the junction differs from germline and may be a read error. The V and J genes are TRBV7-7 and TRBJ2-1, with 14 bases lining up with TRBD2. CDR1 is SSHAT, CDR2 FNYEAQ, per germline (reference sequence). This CDR3 is built from 16 residues. The CDR3 region has the DNA TGTGCTAGCAGCTTAGGACTAGCGGGGGGTACCAATGAGCAGTTCTTC. Amino acids: CASSLGLAGGTNEQFF.

This clonotype was recorded only once. The chain couples TRBV7-9 to TRBJ1-5; D gene ambiguous. Germline V lookup: CDR1 SEHNR, CDR2 FQNEAQ (reference sequence). Trimming took 6 bases from V and 4 from J, leaving 10 bases between them. The CDR3 contains 13 residues. CDR3 DNA sequence: TGTGCCAGCAGGTCCAACGATAATCAGCCCCAGCATTTT. This translates into CASRSNDNQPQHF.

A single count supports this clonotype. V usage is TRBV7-2 and J usage is TRBJ1-6; D is possibly TRBD1 (5 bases). Trimming took 4 bases from V and 17 from J, leaving 24 bases between them. In germline, CDR1 is SGHTA, CDR2 FQGNSA. This CDR3 has 15 residues. The CDR3 bases are TGTGCCAGCAGCTACGACAGAGGGTATGGCTACACCTTCCACTTT. This translates into CASSYDRGYGYTFHF.

The rearrangement links TRBV9 to TRBJ2-3, with D possibly being TRBD1 or TRBD2 (6 bases each). CDR1 SGDLS and CDR2 YYNGEE come from the germline V gene. The CDR3 is 13 residues long. Deletions cut 9 bases from V and 1 base from J, with 12 bases between. The DNA of the CDR3 is TGTGCCACCACGAGGGGGGGCACAGATACGCAGTATTTT. Amino acids: CATTRGGTDTQYF. Filled out from reference TRBV9 and TRBJ2-3, the complete variable domain reads DSGVTQTPKHLITATGQRVTLRCSPRSGDLSVYWYQQSLDQGLQFLIQYYNGEERAKGNILERFSAQQFPDLHSELNLSSLELGDSALYFCATTRGGTDTQYFGPGTRLTVL.

On this clonotype itself: With a much larger clone just one base away, this may be a read error. The chain recombines TRBV6-4 with TRBJ1-4; D is perhaps TRBD1 (6 bases). The CDR3 is made up of 15 amino acids. Germline CDR1 and CDR2: MRHNA and SNTAGT. CDR3 sequence: CASRKTGRSNGKLFF. The CDR3 DNA is TGTGCCAGCCGAAAAACAGGGAGGAGTAATGGAAAACTGTTTTTT.

On this clonotype: The junction departs from the called germline gene at one end, perhaps through a read error. The rearrangement links TRBV15 to TRBJ2-2; no clear D gene. Germline lookup yields CDR1 LNHNV and CDR2 YYDKDF (reference sequence). The CDR3 runs to 15 residues. This chain's CDR3 is CASSVTGAETGELFF. The DNA for the CDR3 is TGTGCCAGCAGCGTCACCGGCGCGGAGACCGGGGAGCTGTTTTTT.

This clonotype was picked up one time. One junction end does not reproduce the germline sequence, and a read error may be involved. This chain connects TRBV10-3 to TRBJ2-1, with TRBD1 matching over 11 bases. Germline CDR1 is ENHRY and CDR2 is SYGVKD. This CDR3 is built from 15 residues. The chain's CDR3 is CASSYWDRGVGEPFF. The CDR3 DNA is TGTGCCAGCAGTTACTGGGACAGGGGGGTCGGTGAGCCGTTCTTC.

The rearrangement uses TRBV5-5 and TRBJ2-3; either TRBD1 or TRBD2 may supply D (5 bases each). The CDR3 contains 15 residues. Germline lookup yields CDR1 SGHKS and CDR2 YYEKEE (reference sequence). With 3 bases removed from V and 0 bases from J, the gap between germline ends came to 11 bases. The CDR3 region has the DNA TGTGCCAGCAGCTCCGGGACCTTGAGCACAGATACGCAGTATTTT. This sequence encodes CASSSGTLSTDTQYF.

This chain connects TRBV19 to TRBJ1-5, with 7 bases aligning to TRBD1. The length of the CDR3 is 13 residues. Looked up from germline, CDR1 is LNHDA and CDR2 is SQIVND (reference sequence). Trimming at V came to 7 bases and at J to 8 bases, leaving 8 bases not matched to a gene. Written as DNA, the CDR3 is TGTGCCAGTACTCGACAGGGAGGGAAGCCCCAGCATTTT. It translates to CASTRQGGKPQHF. Filled out from reference TRBV19 and TRBJ1-5, the complete variable domain reads DGGITQSPKYLFRKEGQNVTLSCEQNLNHDAMYWYRQDPGQGLRLIYYSQIVNDFQKGDIAEGYSVSREKKESFPLTVTSAQKNPTAFYLCASTRQGGKPQHFGDGTRLSIL.

This clonotype was seen repeatedly, ten times or more. The CDR3 spells CASIPRSGANVLTF. The CDR3, as DNA: TGTGCCAGCATCCCCAGGTCTGGGGCCAACGTCCTGACTTTC. The chain employs TRBV6-5 and TRBJ2-6, with no clear D. Germline CDR1 MNHEY, CDR2 SVGAGI. There are 14 residues in the CDR3. The V end was cut by 7 bases, the J end by 1 base, with 8 bases between.

The chain employs TRBV7-2 and TRBJ2-3; D is perhaps TRBD1 (6 bases). The V and J ends lost 6 bases and 1 base respectively, with 11 bases between them. There are 14 residues in the CDR3. Germline CDR1 and CDR2: SGHTA and FQGNSA. In DNA, the CDR3 is TGTGCCAGCAGGGACAGAAAGGGCACAGATACGCAGTATTTT. Its translation: CASRDRKGTDTQYF.

As concerns this clonotype: It is likely a read error, because the conserved phenylalanine at the end of the CDR3 is missing. It is unclear where the CDR3 begins or ends on the DNA, so no DNA is shown, and the CDR3 is as TCRdb lists it. The rearrangement links TRBV7-7 to TRBJ2-2; TRBD1 is taken as the D call from the table, unchecked against the DNA. From its first to its last residue, the CDR3 has 13 amino acids. Germline V lookup: CDR1 SSHAT, CDR2 FNYEAQ (reference sequence). Here the CDR3 reads CASSQVGGGDMEQ.

The V call is TRBV7-6, the J call TRBJ2-7; D possibly corresponds to TRBD1 (6 bases). Between the trimmed V and J ends, which lost 8 bases and 2 bases, there was a span of 16 bases. There are 14 residues in the CDR3. CDR1 and CDR2 from the germline V gene are SGHVS and FNYEAQ. The CDR3 reads CASVRYRETYEQYF. Written as DNA, the CDR3 is TGTGCCAGCGTCCGGTACAGGGAGACCTACGAGCAGTACTTC.

Notes on this clonotype: The DNA is omitted, as the CDR3 cannot be located on it reliably, and the CDR3 follows TCRdb's listing. The chain links TRBV29-1 to TRBJ1-6. The CDR3 adds up to 14 amino acids, both ends counted. Germline-derived CDR1 and CDR2 are SQVTM and ANQGSEA. Here the CDR3 reads CSALVGRGTYTLHF.

The chain uses TRBV2 and TRBJ1-2; 10 bases align to TRBD1. The CDR3 is made up of 14 amino acids. Germline loops: CDR1 SNHLY, CDR2 FYNNEI. V shed 3 bases, J shed 5 bases, and the junction held 3 bases outside the gene matches. This CDR3 reads CASSETGGGYGYTF. The CDR3 DNA reads as TGTGCCAGCAGTGAGACAGGGGGCGGGTATGGCTACACCTTC.

J is TRBJ2-3 and V is TRBV9; TRBD2 matches 8 bases. The CDR3 has 15 residues. Germline CDR1 is SGDLS and CDR2 is YYNGEE. Losses at the gene ends were 3 bases for V and 2 bases for J; bases not matched to a gene: 5. The DNA for the CDR3 is TGTGCCAGCAGCGCAGCGGGGGCCGTCACAGATACGCAGTATTTT. Residues: CASSAAGAVTDTQYF.

This clonotype was counted a single time. This sequence joins TRBV2 and TRBJ1-2; D unresolved. V shed 6 bases and J shed 2 bases, with 16 bases lying between them. The germline V gene encodes CDR1 SNHLY and CDR2 FYNNEI. The CDR3 covers 15 residues. The CDR3 region has the DNA TGTGCCAGCAGCTCCTATGTCTCGAAGAACTATGGCTACACCTTC. Encoded protein: CASSSYVSKNYGYTF.

This chain links TRBV24-1 with TRBJ2-1; 7 nucleotides line up with TRBD1. V lost 2 bases to trimming and J lost 2 bases; unmatched junction nucleotides: 2. Germline V gives CDR1 KGHDR, CDR2 SFDVKD. This CDR3 spans 15 amino acids. The CDR3 DNA reads as TGTGCCACCAGTGATTGGGACAGTACCTACAATGAGCAGTTCTTC. Translating it yields CATSDWDSTYNEQFF.

Turning to this clonotype: Sequence at one end of the junction differs from germline and may be a read error. The chain is built from TRBV7-2 and TRBJ1-5; TRBD1 is a possible D gene (6 bases). Germline V gene sequence: CDR1 SGHTA, CDR2 FQGNSA. The CDR3 covers 16 residues. The CDR3 sequence is CASSSPGGHQPQHQHF. In DNA form, the CDR3 reads TGTGCCAGCAGCTCCCCGGGGGGGCATCAGCCCCAGCACCAGCATTTT.